There are many counts of the clone carrying this TCR beta chain. The antigen is undetermined. The CDR3 totals 12 residues. Per germline, CDR1 DFQATT and CDR2 SNEGSKA (reference sequence). Trimming left V 2 bases short and J 7 bases short, with 11 bases between. An equimolar mix of two oligonucleotides served as the beta constant-region primer for TRBC1 and TRBC2. Four rounds of PCR amplified the ligated cDNA using nested alpha and beta constant-region primers plus SP2. TCRdb re-called the UMI-ligation and nested PCR reads with MiXCR, one entry per CDR3 protein. Altogether 30,000 to 40,000 distinct CDR3 sequences are present, roughly 20% being singletons, with the ten largest covering approximately 3.6%. This specimen comes from a study of naive and memory T cell subsets. Points from the study as a whole: In naive cells, over 95% of TCR sequences were seen only once. Between naive and memory subsets, TCR abundance power law exponents differed. RNA-based TCR counts may shift with T cell activation and differentiation.

CD45RA-CD27- cells were effector memory; CD45RA+CD27- cells were EMRA. The receptor was isolated from a human donor in good health. V is TRBV20-1 and J is TRBJ1-2; possibly TRBD1 for D (5 bases). Sequencing was done on a sample of effector memory CD4+ T cells from blood. Subset denoted: effector memory, CD45RA- CD27-. CDR3 DNA sequence: TGCAGTGCTAGAAACGCAGGGTTTGGCTACACCTTC. Its protein product is CSARNAGFGYTF.